Sequencing of this T cell receptor (beta chain) was carried out in a study of persistence of HIV-infected CD4 T cells. Germline V lookup: CDR1 KGHSH, CDR2 LQKENI. This CDR3 region has 16 residues. V trimming: 3 bases; J trimming: 2 bases; junction bases outside the gene matches: 5. Cells were stimulated with overlapping HIV-1 Gag 15-mer peptides. Sorting selected CD4+ T cells upregulating both CD40 ligand and CD69. An approximately 19-hour stimulation of CD8-depleted PBMCs used anti-CD28/CD49d costimulation, CD40-blocking antibody and enfuvirtide. The immunoSEQ assay was version 4, run in survey mode. Genomic DNA was diluted to around 10 ng/uL, up to roughly 1 ug per sample. Generated by immunoSEQ multiplex PCR, the TCRdb table keeps only in-frame clones and is missing some. Of 20,000 to 25,000 clones listed, under 80% are singletons. This clone has only a few counts. The antigen is undetermined.

The gene calls are TRBV18 and TRBJ1-3; 9 bases fit TRBD1. This clonotype originated in an adult man with HIV who was CMV-seropositive. Source: CD4+ T cells sorted from PBMCs after roughly 18-hour stimulation, taken from a patient who received antiretroviral therapy. The CDR3 spells CASSPPGQGTGNTIYF. DNA of the CDR3: TGTGCCAGCTCACCTCCGGGACAGGGAACTGGAAACACCATATATTTT.